The TCR beta chain described here comes from a study of blood T cell repertoires in COVID-19. Overall study context: Material from acute and convalescent COVID-19 was sourced from the United States, Italy and Spain.

Donors were grouped by their self-reported clinical history. Donors in Cohort 3 who had recovered were those with two negative PCRs, healthcare professional clearance, or resolution of their symptoms. TCRdb's copy holds only in-frame clones and misses some; the assay was immunoSEQ multiplex PCR. This table has over 300,000 clones, 70% to 90% appearing once. This CDR3 has 16 residues. The germline gives CDR1 GTSNPN, CDR2 SVGIG (reference sequence). V was clipped by 2 bases and J by 2 bases; unmatched bases: 5. The sequence was collected from a man aged 25-45 years who had recovered from COVID-19. V usage is TRBV30 and J usage is TRBJ2-7, with 14 bases that match TRBD2. Sequences were obtained from PBMCs or T cells enriched from blood (not recorded which). CDR3 protein: CAWSRLGLAGAYEQYF. The CDR3 bases are TGTGCCTGGAGTCGCCTGGGACTAGCGGGGGCCTACGAGCAGTACTTC.